This passage covers 24 T cell receptor beta chains from one sample sequenced in a study of cytomegalovirus exposure and HLA in healthy donors. PCR amplification relied on 60 Vbeta primers (plus 13 Jbeta primers). Some clones are missing from TCRdb's copy, which holds only in-frame ones; the method was immunoSEQ multiplex PCR. Here the sample spans tens of thousands of clones, roughly three quarters being singletons. Sequences were obtained from PBMCs. The source of these receptors is a man younger than 45 in good health and CMV-seronegative.

The chain joins TRBV7-2 to TRBJ1-1, with 8 bases aligning to TRBD1. CDR3 length equals 15 residues. J gave up 5 bases and V 0 bases, and 5 bases lay outside the gene matches. CDR1 is SGHTA and CDR2 is FQGNSA in the germline V gene. DNA for the CDR3: TGTGCCAGCAGCTTAGCTGCCAGGGGGCAAACTGAAGCTTTCTTT. Its protein is CASSLAARGQTEAFF.

The J gene is TRBJ1-1, the V gene TRBV6-5, with 7 bases fitting TRBD1. With 6 bases clipped from V and 7 bases from J, the junction kept 11 bases outside the gene matches. This CDR3 has 14 residues. Per germline, CDR1 MNHEY and CDR2 SVGAGI. The CDR3 coding sequence is TGTGCCAGCAGCACAGGGGTAAAATTTGGTGAAGCTTTCTTT. Translation: CASSTGVKFGEAFF.

A few counts support this clone. The V and J genes are TRBV6-5 and TRBJ1-1; possibly TRBD1 for D (5 bases). Trimming stripped 2 bases from V and 4 bases from J, with 8 bases between. The germline V gene has CDR1 MNHEY and CDR2 SVGAGI. There are 13 residues in the CDR3. CDR3 DNA sequence: TGTGCCAGCAGTTACGGGGGGGGCACTGAAGCTTTCTTT. This encodes CASSYGGGTEAFF.

The chain recombines TRBV7-8 with TRBJ2-7, with D possibly matching TRBD2 (6 bases). V was trimmed by 3 bases and J by 4 bases, leaving 13 bases between them. This CDR3 has 14 amino acids. Germline V gene sequence: CDR1 SGHVS, CDR2 FQNEAQ. The CDR3 loop is CASSFAPGRYEQYF. In DNA form, the CDR3 reads TGTGCCAGCAGCTTTGCGCCAGGGAGGTACGAGCAGTACTTC.

A few counts support this clone. The CDR3 DNA is TGTGCCAGCAGGTCGGTCCCGGGAGGCTACACCTTC. This gives the protein CASRSVPGGYTF. This chain joins TRBV6-5 and TRBJ1-2; D not certain. CDR3 length: 12 residues. V was shortened by 6 bases and J by 8 bases, with 13 bases between the two germline ends. Per the germline V gene, CDR1 is MNHEY and CDR2 is SVGAGI.

This chain uses TRBV7-2 with TRBJ1-5, with D possibly matching TRBD1 (6 bases). Trimming shortened V by 4 bases and J by 3 bases, and 13 bases separated the two germline ends. CDR3 length: 15 amino acids. The germline V gene encodes CDR1 SGHTA and CDR2 FQGNSA. The CDR3 reads CASSSGGGHNQPQHF. Here the CDR3 DNA reads TGTGCCAGCAGCTCTGGGGGGGGCCACAATCAGCCCCAGCATTTT.

The chain joins TRBV29-1 to TRBJ2-3, with a tentative D call TRBD2 (6 bases). Per germline, CDR1 SQVTM and CDR2 ANQGSEA. V was trimmed by 4 bases and J by 1 base, leaving 9 bases between them. The length of the CDR3 is 13 residues. In nucleotides, the CDR3 is TGCAGCGTTGGGGCTAGCGGCACAGATACGCAGTATTTT. It translates to CSVGASGTDTQYF.

V is TRBV29-1 and J is TRBJ2-1, with 16 bases lining up with TRBD2. Trimming removed 1 base from V and 4 bases from J; junction bases left unmatched: 10. The germline V gene encodes CDR1 SQVTM and CDR2 ANQGSEA. The CDR3 runs 19 residues. For the CDR3, the DNA is TGCAGCGTTGAAGGGTTGGGGACTAGCGGGAGGGCGTCTTACAATGAGCAGTTCTTC. Translating gives CSVEGLGTSGRASYNEQFF.

The CDR3, as DNA: TGTGCCAGCAGTTACTTGGGGGCAGAACAGCCCCAGCATTTT. Its protein product is CASSYLGAEQPQHF. The chain links TRBV6-5 to TRBJ1-5; the D gene is possibly TRBD1 (6 bases). Germline-derived CDR1 and CDR2 are MNHEY and SVGAGI. The CDR3 loop spans 14 amino acids. V was shortened by 1 base and J by 7 bases, with 11 bases between the two germline ends.

This rearrangement joins TRBV27 to TRBJ2-7, with a weak D call TRBD2 (6 bases). This CDR3 contains 11 residues. CDR1 and CDR2 from the germline V gene are MNHEY and SMNVEV (reference sequence). V dropped 4 bases and J dropped 11 bases, with 12 bases sitting between them. The DNA for the CDR3 is TGTGCCAGCAGTTCCGGGACTCGGAAGTACTTC. It codes for CASSSGTRKYF.

The gene calls are TRBV11-2 and TRBJ1-1; D unresolved. Germline V gene lookup returns CDR1 SGHAT and CDR2 FQNNGV. Trimming cost V 5 bases and J 2 bases, with 9 bases left between them. This CDR3 is 13 amino acids long. The CDR3 DNA is TGTGCCAGCAGCGTAGGAGCTAACACTGAAGCTTTCTTT. It yields the protein CASSVGANTEAFF.

The sample holds a few counts of this clone. This chain uses TRBV6-5 with TRBJ1-1; no clear D gene. The CDR3 is made up of 12 amino acids. The germline V gene has CDR1 MNHEY and CDR2 SVGAGI. Trimming pared 5 bases from V and 1 base from J, leaving 5 bases between. In DNA, the CDR3 is TGTGCCAGCAGTCGGAGGAACACTGAAGCTTTCTTT. It yields the protein CASSRRNTEAFF.

The rearrangement links TRBV2 to TRBJ2-1; 8 nucleotides agree with TRBD1. This CDR3 is 15 amino acids long. Germline CDR1 reads SNHLY; CDR2 reads FYNNEI. The V and J ends lost 6 bases and 3 bases, in that order; junction bases with no gene match: 7. For the CDR3, the DNA is TGTGCCAGCAGCCTCGGCAGGGGGCTCTACAATGAGCAGTTCTTC. Translated, it gives CASSLGRGLYNEQFF.

This clone came up a few times. This sequence joins TRBV28 and TRBJ2-7, with D maybe TRBD2 (6 bases). CDR3 length: 15 amino acids. Per germline, CDR1 MDHEN and CDR2 SYDVKM. The V and J ends lost 3 bases and 5 bases respectively, with 17 bases between them. This chain's CDR3 is CASSLLPAGRDEQYF. The CDR3 DNA follows: TGTGCCAGCAGTTTGCTACCTGCGGGGAGAGACGAGCAGTACTTC.

The CDR3 DNA reads TGTGCCAGCAGTTTACCCGGGACTTACACTGAAGCTTTCTTT. Encoded protein: CASSLPGTYTEAFF. V gene TRBV28 combines with J gene TRBJ1-1; TRBD1 might be the D (5 bases). Germline CDR1 and CDR2: MDHEN and SYDVKM. This CDR3 is 14 amino acids long. Trimming left V 2 bases short and J 3 bases short, with 10 bases between.

The V call is TRBV6-5, the J call TRBJ2-3, with D maybe TRBD2 (6 bases). V lost 2 bases and J lost 4, with 13 bases in between. The CDR3 is 15 amino acids. Per the germline V gene, CDR1 is MNHEY and CDR2 is SVGAGI. CDR3 in DNA: TGTGCCAGCAGTTACAACGGGGGTCTGGCAGATACGCAGTATTTT. As protein: CASSYNGGLADTQYF.

For the CDR3, the DNA is TGTGCCACCAGCCCAGGGATCGCGAAGACCCAGTACTTC. It translates to CATSPGIAKTQYF. The chain couples TRBV15 to TRBJ2-5; possibly TRBD1 for D (5 bases). The CDR3 consists of 13 residues. Germline CDR1 is LNHNV and CDR2 is YYDKDF (reference sequence). Trimming removed 5 bases at V and 6 bases at J, with 13 bases between.

V usage is TRBV6-4 and J usage is TRBJ1-6; 8 positions agree with TRBD1. Trimming cost V 6 bases and J 6 bases; bases outside gene matches: 1. CDR1 and CDR2 from the germline V gene are MRHNA and SNTAGT. CDR3 size: 13 residues. CDR3 sequence reads: CASSGQGNSPLHF. CDR3 in DNA: TGTGCCAGCAGCGGACAGGGTAATTCACCCCTCCACTTT.

This sequence joins TRBV7-2 and TRBJ2-7; 8 bases fit TRBD2. CDR1 and CDR2 (germline): SGHTA, FQGNSA. The length of the CDR3 is 15 residues. The V segment lost 1 base and the J segment 5 bases; nucleotides outside the gene matches: 7. CDR3 DNA sequence: TGTGCCAGCAGCTTAGTCGGGAGGGGTCCCCACGAGCAGTACTTC. As protein: CASSLVGRGPHEQYF.

The chain combines TRBV29-1 with TRBJ2-7; D perhaps matches TRBD1 (7 bases). The length of the CDR3 is 12 residues. Germline V gene data show CDR1 as SQVTM and CDR2 as ANQGSEA. With 4 bases removed from V and 2 bases from J, the gap between germline ends came to 9 bases. The DNA for the CDR3 is TGCAGCGTTGGCAGGGGGGCCTACGAGCAGTACTTC. This codes for CSVGRGAYEQYF.

This chain joins TRBV28 and TRBJ2-1, with D unclear. V was pared by 6 bases and J by 1 base, with 16 bases between. The CDR3 consists of 16 residues. From germline, CDR1 is MDHEN and CDR2 SYDVKM. Written as DNA, the CDR3 is TGTGCCAGCAGCTGGCTGACTCCCAGTTCCTACAATGAGCAGTTCTTC. Its translation is CASSWLTPSSYNEQFF. Full variable domain (remainder filled in from reference TRBV28 and TRBJ2-1): DVKVTQSSRYLVKRTGEKVFLECVQDMDHENMFWYRQDPGLGLRLIYFSYDVKMKEKGDIPEGYSVSREKKERFSLILESASTNQTSMYLCASSWLTPSSYNEQFFGPGTRLTVL.

This sequence joins TRBV29-1 and TRBJ2-7; 8 bases are a match to TRBD1. V lost 7 bases, J lost 7 bases, and 6 bases stayed unmatched. The CDR3 has 11 amino acids. Germline V gene sequence: CDR1 SQVTM, CDR2 ANQGSEA. The CDR3 protein is CSGGQDGEQYF. In DNA, the CDR3 is TGCAGCGGGGGACAGGACGGGGAGCAGTACTTC.

The chain is built from TRBV4-1 and TRBJ2-1, with 14 nucleotides matching TRBD2. Germline CDR1 reads MGHRA; CDR2 reads YSYEKL. The CDR3 has 17 residues. The J segment lost 7 bases and the V segment lost 1 base, leaving 6 bases of the junction unmatched. The CDR3, as DNA: TGCGCCAGCAGCCAAGTACCTGGGACTAGCGGGAGTAATGAGCAGTTCTTC. As protein: CASSQVPGTSGSNEQFF.

The rearrangement joins TRBV5-1 to TRBJ2-1, with 8 bases lining up with TRBD2. This CDR3 contains 15 residues. Germline V gene data show CDR1 as SGHRS and CDR2 as YFSETQ. V trimming: 3 bases; J trimming: 8 bases; junction bases outside the gene matches: 10. The chain's CDR3 is CASSSRAGGRDEQFF. The CDR3 DNA reads as TGCGCCAGCAGCTCACGGGCGGGGGGTCGGGATGAGCAGTTCTTC.